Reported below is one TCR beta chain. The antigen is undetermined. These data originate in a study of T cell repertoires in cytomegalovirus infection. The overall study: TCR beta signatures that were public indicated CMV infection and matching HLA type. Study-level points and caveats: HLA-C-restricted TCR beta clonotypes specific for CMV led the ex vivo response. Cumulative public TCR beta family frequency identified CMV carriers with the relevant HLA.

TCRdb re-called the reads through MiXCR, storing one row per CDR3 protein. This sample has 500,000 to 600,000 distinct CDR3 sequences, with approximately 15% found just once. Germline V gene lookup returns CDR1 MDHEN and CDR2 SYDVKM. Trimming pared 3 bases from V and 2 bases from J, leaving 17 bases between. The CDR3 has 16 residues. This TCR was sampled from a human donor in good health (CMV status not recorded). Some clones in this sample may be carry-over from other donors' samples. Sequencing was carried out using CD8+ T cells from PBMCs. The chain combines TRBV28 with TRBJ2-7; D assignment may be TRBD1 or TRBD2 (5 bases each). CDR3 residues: CASSLGRSLLAYEQYF. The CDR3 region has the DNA TGTGCCAGCAGTTTGGGACGGAGCCTTCTAGCCTACGAGCAGTACTTC.